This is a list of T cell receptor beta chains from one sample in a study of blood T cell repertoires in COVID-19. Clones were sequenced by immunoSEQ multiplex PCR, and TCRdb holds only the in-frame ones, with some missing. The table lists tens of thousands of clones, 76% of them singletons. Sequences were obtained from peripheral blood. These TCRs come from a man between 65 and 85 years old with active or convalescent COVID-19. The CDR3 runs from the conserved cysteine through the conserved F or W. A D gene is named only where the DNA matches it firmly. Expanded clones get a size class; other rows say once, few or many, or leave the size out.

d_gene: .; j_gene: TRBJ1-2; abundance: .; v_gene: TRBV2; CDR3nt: TGTGCCAGCAGACAGGGTTTCTATGGCTACACCTTC; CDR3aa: CASRQGFYGYTF
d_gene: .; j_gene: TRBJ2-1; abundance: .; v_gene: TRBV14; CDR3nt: TGTGCCAGCAGCCAAGTGGTCGGGTACAATGAGCAGTTCTTC; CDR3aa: CASSQVVGYNEQFF
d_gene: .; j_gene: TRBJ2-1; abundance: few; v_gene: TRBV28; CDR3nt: TGTGCCAGCACCAATGCGAGAGGGAATGAGCAGTTCTTC; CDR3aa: CASTNARGNEQFF
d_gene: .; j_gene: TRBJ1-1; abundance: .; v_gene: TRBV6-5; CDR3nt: TGTGCCAGCAGTTACTCGGTACAGGGGAACACTGAAGCTTTCTTT; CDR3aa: CASSYSVQGNTEAFF
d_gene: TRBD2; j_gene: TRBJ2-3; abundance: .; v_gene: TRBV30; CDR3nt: TGTGCCTGGAGTGGGCTAGCGGGGACGACAGATACGCAGTATTTT; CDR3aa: CAWSGLAGTTDTQYF
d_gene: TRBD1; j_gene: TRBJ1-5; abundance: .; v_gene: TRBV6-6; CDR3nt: TGTGCCAGCAGTTACGGTACAGGGGGAAGACAGCCCCAGCATTTT; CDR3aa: CASSYGTGGRQPQHF
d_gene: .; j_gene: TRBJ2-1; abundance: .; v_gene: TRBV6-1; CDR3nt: TGTGCCAGCAGTGAGTTTACGAGCTCCTACAATGAGCAGTTCTTC; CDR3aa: CASSEFTSSYNEQFF
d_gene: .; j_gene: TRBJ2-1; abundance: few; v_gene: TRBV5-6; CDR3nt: TGTGCCAGCAGCACTGGGGGGAATGAGCAGTTCTTC; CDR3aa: CASSTGGNEQFF
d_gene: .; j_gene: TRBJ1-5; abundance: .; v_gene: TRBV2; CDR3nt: TGTGCCAGCGGCGGGGAGTCGAGCAATCAGCCCCAGCATTTT; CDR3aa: CASGGESSNQPQHF
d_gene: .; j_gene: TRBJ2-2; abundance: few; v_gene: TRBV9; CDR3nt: TGTGCCAGCAGCGTAGCTTCCGGGACCGGGGAGCTGTTTTTT; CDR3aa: CASSVASGTGELFF
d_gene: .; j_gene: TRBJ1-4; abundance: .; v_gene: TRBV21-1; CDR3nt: TGTGCCAGCAGCGGCGGGCCCAAGTTAGCAACTAATGAAAAACTGTTTTTT; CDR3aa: CASSGGPKLATNEKLFF
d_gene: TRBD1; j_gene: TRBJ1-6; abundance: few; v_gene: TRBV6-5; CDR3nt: TGTGCCAGCAGTTCAGGACAGGGGTACTATAATTCACCCCTCCACTTT; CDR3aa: CASSSGQGYYNSPLHF
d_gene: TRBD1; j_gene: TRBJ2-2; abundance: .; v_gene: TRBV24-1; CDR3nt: TGTGCCACCAGTGATCCCGGACAGGGCGAAACCGGGGAGCTGTTTTTT; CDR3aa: CATSDPGQGETGELFF
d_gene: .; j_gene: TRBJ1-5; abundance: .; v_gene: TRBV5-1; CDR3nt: TGCGCCAGCAAAGAGGGAATCAAGGCTCAGCCCCAGCATTTT; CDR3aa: CASKEGIKAQPQHF
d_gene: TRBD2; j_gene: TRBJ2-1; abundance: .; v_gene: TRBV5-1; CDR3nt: TGCGCCAGCAGCTTGTTTAGCGGGGGGGTAGGCGTTGAGCAGTTCTTC; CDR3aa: CASSLFSGGVGVEQFF
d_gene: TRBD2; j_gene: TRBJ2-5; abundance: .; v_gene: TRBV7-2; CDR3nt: TGTGCCAGCAGCTGGGGACTAGCGGGAGAGACCCAGTACTTC; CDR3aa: CASSWGLAGETQYF
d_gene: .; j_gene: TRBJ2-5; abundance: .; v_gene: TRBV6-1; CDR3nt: TGTGCCAGCAGTGAGTCTGTAGAGACCCAGTACTTC; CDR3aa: CASSESVETQYF
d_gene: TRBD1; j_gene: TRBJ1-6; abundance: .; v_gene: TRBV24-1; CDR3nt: TGTGCCACGGGACGGAAGGGACAGTCCAATTCACCCCTCCACTTT; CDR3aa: CATGRKGQSNSPLHF
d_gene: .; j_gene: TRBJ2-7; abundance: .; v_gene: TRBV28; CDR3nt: TGTGCCAGCAGTTTTCGAATGTCAGGGAATGAGCAGTACTTC; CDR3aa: CASSFRMSGNEQYF
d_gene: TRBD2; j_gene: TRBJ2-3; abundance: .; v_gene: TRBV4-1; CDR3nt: TGCGCCAGCGCGGGGGGCCAATATACAGATACGCAGTATTTT; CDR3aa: CASAGGQYTDTQYF
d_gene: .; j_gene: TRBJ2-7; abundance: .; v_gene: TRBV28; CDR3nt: TGTGCCAGCAGTTTTGAAAGGAGCTCCTACGAGCAGTACTTC; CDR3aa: CASSFERSSYEQYF
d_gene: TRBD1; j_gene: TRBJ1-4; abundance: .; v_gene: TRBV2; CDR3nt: TGTGCCACCGCGACAGGGAATGAAAAACTGTTTTTT; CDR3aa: CATATGNEKLFF
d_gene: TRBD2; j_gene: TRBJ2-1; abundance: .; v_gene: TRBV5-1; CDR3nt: TGCGCCAGCAGCCCGAACCCACTAGCGGGGGGATATGAGCAGTTCTTC; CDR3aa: CASSPNPLAGGYEQFF
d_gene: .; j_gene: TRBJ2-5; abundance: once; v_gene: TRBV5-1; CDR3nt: TGCGCCAGCATTAAAAACGGAGTTTTCGGAGAGACCCAGTACTTC; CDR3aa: CASIKNGVFGETQYF
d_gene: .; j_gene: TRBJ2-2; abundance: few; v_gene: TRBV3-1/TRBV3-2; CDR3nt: TGTGCCAGCAGCCAAGACCACAGGGAAACCGGGGAGCTGTTTTTT; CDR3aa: CASSQDHRETGELFF
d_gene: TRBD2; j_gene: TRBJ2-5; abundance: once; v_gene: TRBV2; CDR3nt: TGTGCCAGGGGAGGTAGCCCCCCAGCGGGACCGCAAGAGACCCAGTACTTC; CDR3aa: CARGGSPPAGPQETQYF
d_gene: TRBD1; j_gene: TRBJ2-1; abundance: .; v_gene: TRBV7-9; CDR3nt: TGTGCCAGCAGCTTTCGCCAGGGGGCGAATGAGCAGTTCTTC; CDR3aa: CASSFRQGANEQFF
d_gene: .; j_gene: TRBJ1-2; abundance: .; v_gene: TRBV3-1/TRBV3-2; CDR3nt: TGTGCCAGCAGTCAACAGGGCATAGGCTACACCTTC; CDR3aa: CASSQQGIGYTF
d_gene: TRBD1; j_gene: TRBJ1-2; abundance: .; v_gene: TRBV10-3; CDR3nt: TGTGCCATCAGCCCACAGGGGGCACAAGGCTACACCTTC; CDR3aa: CAISPQGAQGYTF
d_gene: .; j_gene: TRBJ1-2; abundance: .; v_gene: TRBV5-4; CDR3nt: TGTGCCAGCAGCTTGGATCGGGGGGGTTTTTCTGGCTACACCTTC; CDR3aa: CASSLDRGGFSGYTF
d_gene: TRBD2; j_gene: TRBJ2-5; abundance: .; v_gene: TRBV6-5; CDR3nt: TGTGCCAGCAGGGCGGGGGGGCCTCTGGAGACCCAGTACTTC; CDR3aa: CASRAGGPLETQYF
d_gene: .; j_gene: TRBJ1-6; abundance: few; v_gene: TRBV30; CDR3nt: TGTGCCTGGAGTTCCCGTTTCGTAAATTCACCCCTCCACTTT; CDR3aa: CAWSSRFVNSPLHF
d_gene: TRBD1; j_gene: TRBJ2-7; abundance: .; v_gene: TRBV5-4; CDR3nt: TGTGCCAGCAGCTTGGGGACAGGAACGACTTACGAGCAGTACTTC; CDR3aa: CASSLGTGTTYEQYF
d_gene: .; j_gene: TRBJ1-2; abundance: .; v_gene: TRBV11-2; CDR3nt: TGTGCCAGCAGCTTAGAACCCCAGGGAGGAGGCTACACCTTC; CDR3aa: CASSLEPQGGGYTF
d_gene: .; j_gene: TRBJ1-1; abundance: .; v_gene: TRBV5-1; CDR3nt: TGCGCCAGCAGTGTGGCGGGGGTCGGGAACACTGAAGCTTTCTTT; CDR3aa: CASSVAGVGNTEAFF
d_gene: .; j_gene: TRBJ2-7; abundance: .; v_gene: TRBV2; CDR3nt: TGTGCCAGCAGTTGGACAGATCGCTACGAGCAGTACTTC; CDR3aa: CASSWTDRYEQYF
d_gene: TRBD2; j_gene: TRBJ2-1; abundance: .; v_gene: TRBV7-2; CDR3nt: TGTGCCAGCAGCTCAAATGGCGGGGGGGTTTATGAGCAGTTCTTC; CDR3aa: CASSSNGGGVYEQFF
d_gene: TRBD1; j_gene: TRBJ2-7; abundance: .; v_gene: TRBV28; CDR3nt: TGTGCCAGCAGCCCATCGGCAGGGGGCACCTACGAGCAGTACTTC; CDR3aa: CASSPSAGGTYEQYF
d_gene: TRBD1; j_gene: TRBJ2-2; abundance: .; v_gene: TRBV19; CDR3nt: TGTGCCAGTAAAGGGGGGACAGGTGCCCTGGGCGGGGAGCTGTTTTTT; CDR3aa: CASKGGTGALGGELFF
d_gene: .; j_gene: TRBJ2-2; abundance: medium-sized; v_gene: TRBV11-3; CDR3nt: TGTGCCAGCAGCTTAGTCTCGAACACCGGGGAGCTGTTTTTT; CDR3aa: CASSLVSNTGELFF
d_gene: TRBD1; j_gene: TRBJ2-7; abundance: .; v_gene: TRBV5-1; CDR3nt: TGCGCCAGCCGACAGGGGGACTACGAGCAGTACTTC; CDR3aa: CASRQGDYEQYF
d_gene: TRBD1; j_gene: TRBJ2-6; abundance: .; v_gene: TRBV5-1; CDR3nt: TGCGCCAGCAGCTTGGCCGGGACAGACGCTGGGGCCAACGTCCTGACTTTC; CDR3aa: CASSLAGTDAGANVLTF
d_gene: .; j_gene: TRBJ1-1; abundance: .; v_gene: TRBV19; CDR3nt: TGTGCCAGTAGTAAAACCACAGGGCTCGTTGAAGCTTTCTTT; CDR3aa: CASSKTTGLVEAFF
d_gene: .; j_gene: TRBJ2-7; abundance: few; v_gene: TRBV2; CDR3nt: TGTGCCAGCGTTCTGATAATAACAGTAGGCAACGAGCAGTACTTC; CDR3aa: CASVLIITVGNEQYF
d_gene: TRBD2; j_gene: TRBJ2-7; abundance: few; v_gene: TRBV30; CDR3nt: TGTGCCCGGGGCAGCGGGGGTTCCTACGAGCAGTACTTC; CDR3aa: CARGSGGSYEQYF
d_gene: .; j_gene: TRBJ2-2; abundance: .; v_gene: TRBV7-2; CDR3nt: TGTGCCAGCAGCTTAGGACAGAACACCGGGGAGCTGTTTTTT; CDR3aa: CASSLGQNTGELFF
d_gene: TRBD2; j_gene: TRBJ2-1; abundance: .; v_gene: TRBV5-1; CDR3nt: TGCGCCAGCAGCGGCTTAGCGGGGGGACTAATCTACAATGAGCAGTTCTTC; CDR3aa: CASSGLAGGLIYNEQFF
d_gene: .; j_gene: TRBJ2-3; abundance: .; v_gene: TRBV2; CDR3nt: TGTGCCAGCAGTCTACAGGGACCGGTAATAGATACGCAGTATTTT; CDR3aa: CASSLQGPVIDTQYF